This TCR beta chain was sequenced in a study of chemoradiotherapy in HPV16-positive cancers. Overall study context: Functional T-cell assays on a couple of HPV16-positive patients' cells defined candidate HPV-specific clones and common TCR motifs. Study results and caveats: Functional assays defining HPV-specific T cells used only a couple of HPV16-positive patients. Candidate HPV-specific clones and E7-related TCR motifs grew in tumor during treatment.

Clones were read by immunoSEQ multiplex PCR, and TCRdb kept only the in-frame ones, dropping some. The sample includes 12,000 or so clones, more than 75% seen only once; the top ten take 2% to 2.5%. The CDR3 is 14 residues long. Trimming removed 1 base at V and 3 bases at J, with 9 bases between. Germline CDR1 SGHNT, CDR2 YENEEA. Turning to this clone: What it binds is unknown.

The receptor's source is a human donor with HPV-associated anogenital cancer. The chain links TRBV11-3 to TRBJ1-2; D remains ambiguous. The source was blood, collected from a patient who underwent chemoradiotherapy. CDR3 loop: CASSLGAGYYGYTF. CDR3 coding DNA: TGTGCCAGCAGCTTAGGGGCAGGATACTATGGCTACACCTTC.